This T cell receptor (beta chain) is from a study of glioma-infiltrating T cells. TCR alpha and beta CDR3 regions were amplified from RNA using iRepertoire nested multiplex PCR. MiXCR was run by TCRdb on the multiplex PCR reads, yielding one entry per CDR3 protein. Of about 400,000 distinct CDR3 sequences listed, 41% are singletons. Germline values: CDR1 MNHEY, CDR2 SVGEGT. CDR3 length equals 15 residues. Trimming took off 2 bases at V and 3 bases at J, with 12 bases between the two ends. The gene calls are TRBV6-2 or TRBV6-3 and TRBJ2-3, with D tentatively TRBD2 (6 bases). What was sequenced was glioma tissue, nonneoplastic brain tissue, or PBMCs (not recorded which). The sequence was obtained from a human donor with low-grade glioma or glioblastoma, undergoing nonglioma brain surgery, or in good health (not recorded which). CDR3 residues: CASSYPPAGTDTQYF. CDR3 coding DNA: TGTGCCAGCAGTTACCCCCCAGCGGGTACAGATACGCAGTATTTT.